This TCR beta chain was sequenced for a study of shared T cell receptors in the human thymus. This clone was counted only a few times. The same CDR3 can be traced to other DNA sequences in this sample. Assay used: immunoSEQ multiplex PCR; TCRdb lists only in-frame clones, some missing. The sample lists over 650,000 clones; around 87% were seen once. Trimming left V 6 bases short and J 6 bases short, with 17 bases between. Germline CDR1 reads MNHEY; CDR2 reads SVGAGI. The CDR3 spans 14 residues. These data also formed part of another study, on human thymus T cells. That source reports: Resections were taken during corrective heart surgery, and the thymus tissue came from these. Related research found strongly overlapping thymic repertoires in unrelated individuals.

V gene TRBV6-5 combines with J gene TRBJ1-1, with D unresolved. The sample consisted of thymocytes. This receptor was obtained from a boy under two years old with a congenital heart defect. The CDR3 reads CASRRPRSGSEAFF. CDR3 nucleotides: TGTGCCAGCAGACGTCCCCGCAGCGGATCTGAAGCTTTCTTT.